This is a list of T cell receptor beta chains from one sample in a study of T cell repertoires in cytomegalovirus infection. TCRdb ran MiXCR on the reads and lists one entry per CDR3 protein. The sample has about half a million distinct CDR3 sequences, approximately 40% seen once. Their cognate antigens are unknown. The sample consisted of cultured PBMCs, taken from culture after CMV antigen stimulation. The source of these receptors is a human donor in good health (CMV status not recorded). Some clones in this sample may be carry-over from other donors' samples. The CDR3 runs from the conserved cysteine through the conserved F or W. The order of the fields is V gene, D gene, clone size, J gene, CDR3 protein, CDR3 DNA. A D gene is named only where the DNA matches it firmly. Clone size appears in some rows only: once, few, many, or a class for an expanded clone.

v_gene: TRBV7-2
d_gene: -
abundance: few
j_gene: TRBJ2-4
CDR3aa: CASSLGVDIQYF
CDR3nt: TGTGCCAGCAGCTTGGGGGTGGACATTCAGTACTTC

v_gene: TRBV11-2
d_gene: TRBD1
abundance: -
j_gene: TRBJ1-5
CDR3aa: CASSTNTGGRSNQPQHF
CDR3nt: TGTGCCAGCAGCACAAATACAGGGGGCAGGAGCAATCAGCCCCAGCATTTT

v_gene: TRBV19
d_gene: -
abundance: -
j_gene: TRBJ2-7
CDR3aa: CASSIGPGDYEQYF
CDR3nt: TGTGCCAGTAGTATAGGGCCGGGAGACTACGAGCAGTACTTC

v_gene: TRBV19
d_gene: TRBD2
abundance: -
j_gene: TRBJ2-7
CDR3aa: CASIVHRAKAGLAAYEQYF
CDR3nt: TGTGCCAGTATAGTCCACAGAGCGAAAGCAGGACTAGCCGCTTACGAGCAGTACTTC

v_gene: TRBV7-2
d_gene: -
abundance: few
j_gene: TRBJ2-1
CDR3aa: CASSLMGPNRNNEQFF
CDR3nt: TGTGCCAGCAGCTTAATGGGACCAAACCGAAACAATGAGCAGTTCTTC

v_gene: TRBV28
d_gene: -
abundance: -
j_gene: TRBJ2-7
CDR3aa: CASSLGRRREQYF
CDR3nt: TGTGCCAGCAGTTTAGGCCGACGTCGAGAGCAGTACTTC

v_gene: TRBV7-2
d_gene: TRBD1
abundance: few
j_gene: TRBJ2-1
CDR3aa: CASSSGPDRARFF
CDR3nt: TGTGCCAGCAGCTCTGGTCCGGACAGGGCCCGGTTCTTC

v_gene: TRBV6-5
d_gene: -
abundance: few
j_gene: TRBJ1-3
CDR3aa: CASKRGNTIYF
CDR3nt: TGTGCCAGCAAACGGGGAAACACCATATATTTT

v_gene: TRBV2
d_gene: -
abundance: -
j_gene: TRBJ2-1
CDR3aa: CAKGASSYNEQFF
CDR3nt: TGTGCCAAAGGGGCCAGCTCCTACAATGAGCAGTTCTTC

v_gene: TRBV27
d_gene: -
abundance: -
j_gene: TRBJ1-5
CDR3aa: CASSLTWSNQPQHF
CDR3nt: TGTGCCAGCAGCCTGACCTGGAGCAATCAGCCCCAGCATTTT

v_gene: TRBV4-3
d_gene: TRBD1
abundance: -
j_gene: TRBJ2-4
CDR3aa: CASSRLGTGENIQYF
CDR3nt: TGCGCCAGCAGCCGCCTCGGGACAGGGGAAAACATTCAGTACTTC

v_gene: TRBV5-5
d_gene: -
abundance: -
j_gene: TRBJ2-1
CDR3aa: CASSLVRESYNEQFF
CDR3nt: TGTGCCAGCAGCTTGGTACGGGAGAGCTACAATGAGCAGTTCTTC

v_gene: TRBV11-2
d_gene: -
abundance: few
j_gene: TRBJ2-4
CDR3aa: CASSLDSGGPQYF
CDR3nt: TGTGCCAGCAGCTTAGATTCTGGGGGACCCCAGTACTTC

v_gene: TRBV9
d_gene: -
abundance: -
j_gene: TRBJ2-1
CDR3aa: CASSPPGMNEQFF
CDR3nt: TGTGCCAGCAGCCCCCCAGGGATGAATGAGCAGTTCTTC

v_gene: TRBV20-1
d_gene: TRBD2
abundance: -
j_gene: TRBJ2-7
CDR3aa: CSAHEGWAGGHYEQYF
CDR3nt: TGCAGTGCCCACGAGGGTTGGGCGGGGGGCCACTACGAGCAGTACTTC

v_gene: TRBV18
d_gene: TRBD1
abundance: once
j_gene: TRBJ2-7
CDR3aa: CASSPVAQGAIEQYF
CDR3nt: TGTGCCAGCTCACCAGTTGCACAGGGGGCCATCGAGCAGTACTTC

v_gene: TRBV7-2
d_gene: -
abundance: few
j_gene: TRBJ2-1
CDR3aa: CASSPPRRARFF
CDR3nt: TGTGCCAGCAGCCCCCCTCGGCGGGCGAGGTTCTTC

v_gene: TRBV7-6
d_gene: TRBD1
abundance: -
j_gene: TRBJ2-3
CDR3aa: CASSVRDSLITSTDTQYF
CDR3nt: TGTGCCAGCAGCGTGAGGGACAGCCTAATTACTAGCACAGATACGCAGTATTTT

v_gene: TRBV12-3/TRBV12-4
d_gene: -
abundance: -
j_gene: TRBJ2-1
CDR3aa: CASSLIVTGSYNEQFF
CDR3nt: TGTGCCAGCAGTTTAATAGTCACTGGGTCCTACAATGAGCAGTTCTTC

v_gene: TRBV6-1
d_gene: -
abundance: few
j_gene: TRBJ1-4
CDR3aa: CASNYGRATNEKLFF
CDR3nt: TGTGCCAGCAACTACGGAAGGGCAACTAATGAAAAACTGTTTTTT